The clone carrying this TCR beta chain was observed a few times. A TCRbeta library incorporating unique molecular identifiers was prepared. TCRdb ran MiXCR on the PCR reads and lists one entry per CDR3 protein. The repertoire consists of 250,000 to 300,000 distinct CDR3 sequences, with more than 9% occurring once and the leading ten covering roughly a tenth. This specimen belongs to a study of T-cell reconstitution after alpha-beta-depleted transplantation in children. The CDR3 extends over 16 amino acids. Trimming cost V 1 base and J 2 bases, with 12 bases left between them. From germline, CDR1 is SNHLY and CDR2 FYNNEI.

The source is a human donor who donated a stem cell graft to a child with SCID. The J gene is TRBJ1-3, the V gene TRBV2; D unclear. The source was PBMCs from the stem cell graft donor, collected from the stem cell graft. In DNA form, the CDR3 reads TGTGCCAGCAGTGAAGGGCGGGGAGCAGCTGGAAACACCATATATTTT. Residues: CASSEGRGAAGNTIYF.